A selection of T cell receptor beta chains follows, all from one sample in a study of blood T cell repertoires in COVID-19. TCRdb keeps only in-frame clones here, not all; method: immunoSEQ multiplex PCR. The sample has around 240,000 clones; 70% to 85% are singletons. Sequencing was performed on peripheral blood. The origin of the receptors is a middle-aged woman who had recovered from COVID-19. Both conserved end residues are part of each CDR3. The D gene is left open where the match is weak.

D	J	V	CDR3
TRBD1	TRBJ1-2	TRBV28	CASRQGAQPGYTF
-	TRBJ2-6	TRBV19	CASSTTKAGAGANVLTF
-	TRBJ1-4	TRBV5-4	CASSPAGGTAGEKLFF
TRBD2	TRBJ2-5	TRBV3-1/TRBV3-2	CASSQRGGDGTQYF
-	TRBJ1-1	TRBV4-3	CASSHETGLVAFF
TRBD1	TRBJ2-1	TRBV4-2	CASSQVDRGAYNEQFF
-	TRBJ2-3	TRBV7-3	CASSLNAQRAADTQYF
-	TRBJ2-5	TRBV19	CASSISLQETQYF
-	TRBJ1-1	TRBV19	CASSIISGLGTEAFF
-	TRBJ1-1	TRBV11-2	CASSSSRGYTEAFF
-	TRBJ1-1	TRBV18	CASSPGLSSNTEAFF
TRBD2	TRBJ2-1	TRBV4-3	CASSHVLAGAYNEQFF
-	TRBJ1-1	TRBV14	CASSLSTGNTEAFF
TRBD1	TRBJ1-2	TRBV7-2	CASSLDRGDGYTF
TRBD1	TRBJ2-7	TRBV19	CASSIRLGTGYQTYEQYF
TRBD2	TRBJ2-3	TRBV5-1	CASSSPELAGVSTDTQYF
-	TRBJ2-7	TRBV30	CAWTSGLRTDEQYF
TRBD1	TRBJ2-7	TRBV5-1	CASSFAPAHTGTGSYEQYF
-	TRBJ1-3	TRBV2	CASTTTGFVSGNTIYF
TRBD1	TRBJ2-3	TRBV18	CASSGTDTDTQYF
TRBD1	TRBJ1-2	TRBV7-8	CASSLAFGDSYGYTF
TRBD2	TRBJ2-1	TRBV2	CASSIGTSGGGEQFF
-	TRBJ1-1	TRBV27	CASSRDPRGRWNTEAFF
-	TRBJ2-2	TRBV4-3	CASSQDMGRTGELFF
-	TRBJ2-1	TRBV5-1	CASTRDSHLGNEQFF
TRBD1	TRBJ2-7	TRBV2	CASNRQGASSYEQYF
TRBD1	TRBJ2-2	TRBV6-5	CASSPGQGSTGELFF
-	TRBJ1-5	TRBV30	CAWQGSGGRNQPQHF
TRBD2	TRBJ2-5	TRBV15	CATSTILGGETQYF
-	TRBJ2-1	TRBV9	CASSPRSGLDEQFF
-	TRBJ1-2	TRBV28	CASSLIFGGVYGYTF
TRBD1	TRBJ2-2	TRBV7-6	CASSSASDRGAGELFF
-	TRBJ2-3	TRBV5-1	CASSLELPNTQYF
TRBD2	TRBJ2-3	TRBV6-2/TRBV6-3	CASSWRLAGGSTDTQYF
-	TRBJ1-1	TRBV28	CASSLPEEQDDTEAFF
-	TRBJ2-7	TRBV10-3	CAISEGAGSSYEQYF
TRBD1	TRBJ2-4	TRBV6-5	CASSYGGQEENIQYF
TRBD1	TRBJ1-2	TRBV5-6	CASSWTTGGDGYTF